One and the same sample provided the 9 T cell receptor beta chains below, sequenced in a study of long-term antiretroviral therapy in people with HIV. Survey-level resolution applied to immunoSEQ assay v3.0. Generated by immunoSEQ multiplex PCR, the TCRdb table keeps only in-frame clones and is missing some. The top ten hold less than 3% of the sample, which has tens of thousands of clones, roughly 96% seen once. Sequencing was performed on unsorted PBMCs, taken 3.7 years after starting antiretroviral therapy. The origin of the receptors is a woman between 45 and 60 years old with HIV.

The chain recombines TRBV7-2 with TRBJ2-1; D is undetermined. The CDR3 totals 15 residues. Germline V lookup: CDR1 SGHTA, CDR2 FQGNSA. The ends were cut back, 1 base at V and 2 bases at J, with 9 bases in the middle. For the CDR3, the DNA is TGTGCCAGCAGCTTAGTTAAGACCACCTACAATGAGCAGTTCTTC. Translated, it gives CASSLVKTTYNEQFF.

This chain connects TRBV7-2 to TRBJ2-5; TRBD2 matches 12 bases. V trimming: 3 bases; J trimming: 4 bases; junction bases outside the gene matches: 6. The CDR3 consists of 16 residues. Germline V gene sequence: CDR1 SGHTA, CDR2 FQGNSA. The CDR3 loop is CASSFGTSGPPETQYF. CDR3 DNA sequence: TGTGCCAGCAGCTTCGGGACTAGCGGGCCGCCAGAGACCCAGTACTTC.

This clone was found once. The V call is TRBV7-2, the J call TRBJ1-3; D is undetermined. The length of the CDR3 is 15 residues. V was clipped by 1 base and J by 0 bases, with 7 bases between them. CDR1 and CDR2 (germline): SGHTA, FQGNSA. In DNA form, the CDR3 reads TGTGCCAGCAGCTTAGGGGATAACTCTGGAAACACCATATATTTT. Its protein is CASSLGDNSGNTIYF.

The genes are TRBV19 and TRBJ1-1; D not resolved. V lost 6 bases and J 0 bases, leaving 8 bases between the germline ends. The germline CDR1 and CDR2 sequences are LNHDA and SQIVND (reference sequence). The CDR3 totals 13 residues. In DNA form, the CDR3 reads TGTGCCAGTAGCCCTCGGGTGAACACTGAAGCTTTCTTT. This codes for CASSPRVNTEAFF. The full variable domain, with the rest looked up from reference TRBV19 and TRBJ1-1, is DGGITQSPKYLFRKEGQNVTLSCEQNLNHDAMYWYRQDPGQGLRLIYYSQIVNDFQKGDIAEGYSVSREKKESFPLTVTSAQKNPTAFYLCASSPRVNTEAFFGQGTRLTVV.

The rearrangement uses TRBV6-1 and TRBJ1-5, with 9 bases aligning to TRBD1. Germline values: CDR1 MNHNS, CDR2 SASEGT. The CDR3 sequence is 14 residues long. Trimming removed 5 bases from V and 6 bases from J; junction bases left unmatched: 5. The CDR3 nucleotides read TGTGCCAGCAGTCCGGACAGGGGAGGTCAGCCCCAGCATTTT. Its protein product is CASSPDRGGQPQHF.

CDR3 DNA sequence: TGCGCCAGCAGCCAAGGAGACAGGGCCCTTTTCGAGCAGTACTTC. It translates to CASSQGDRALFEQYF. The genes are TRBV4-1 and TRBJ2-7; 7 bases line up with TRBD1. V was pared by 1 base and J by 6 bases, with 9 bases of the junction left unmatched. The CDR3 consists of 15 residues. Germline assignment: CDR1 MGHRA and CDR2 YSYEKL.

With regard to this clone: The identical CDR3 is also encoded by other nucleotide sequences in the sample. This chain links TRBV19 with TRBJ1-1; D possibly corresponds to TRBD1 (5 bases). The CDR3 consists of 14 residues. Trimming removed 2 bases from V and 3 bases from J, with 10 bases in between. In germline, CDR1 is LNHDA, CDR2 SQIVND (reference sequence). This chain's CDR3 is CASSITGGDTEAFF. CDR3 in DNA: TGTGCCAGTAGTATAACGGGAGGGGACACTGAAGCTTTCTTT. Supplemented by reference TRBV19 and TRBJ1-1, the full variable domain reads DGGITQSPKYLFRKEGQNVTLSCEQNLNHDAMYWYRQDPGQGLRLIYYSQIVNDFQKGDIAEGYSVSREKKESFPLTVTSAQKNPTAFYLCASSITGGDTEAFFGQGTRLTVV.

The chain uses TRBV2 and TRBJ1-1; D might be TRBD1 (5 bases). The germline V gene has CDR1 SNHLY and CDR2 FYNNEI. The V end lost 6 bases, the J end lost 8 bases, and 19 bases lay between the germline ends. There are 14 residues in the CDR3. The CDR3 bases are TGTGCCAGCAGCAAAATAGTCACAGGCGCCGAAGCTTTCTTT. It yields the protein CASSKIVTGAEAFF.

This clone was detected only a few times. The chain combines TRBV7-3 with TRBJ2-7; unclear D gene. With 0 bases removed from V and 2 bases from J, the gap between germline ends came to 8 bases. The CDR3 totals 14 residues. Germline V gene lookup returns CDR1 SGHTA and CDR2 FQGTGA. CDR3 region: CASSLTLPTYEQYF. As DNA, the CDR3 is TGTGCCAGCAGCTTAACCCTCCCAACCTACGAGCAGTACTTC. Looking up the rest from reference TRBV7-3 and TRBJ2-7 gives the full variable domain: GAGVSQTPSNKVTEKGKYVELRCDPISGHTALYWYRQSLGQGPEFLIYFQGTGAADDSGLPNDRFFAVRPEGSVSTLKIQRTERGDSAVYLCASSLTLPTYEQYFGPGTRLTVT.